This T cell receptor (beta chain) comes out of a study of cytomegalovirus exposure and HLA in healthy donors. Study-wide points: A few chains linked to CMV were shown in vitro to be specific for CMV antigens. In a later analysis, a missense DCLRE1C variant was linked to TCR beta V- and J-gene trimming. The Asian-associated ancestry cluster reportedly had fewer N-insertions than the roughly 670-donor mean in a later analysis. Among TCR beta chains of equal frequency, HLA-associated ones were more clonally expanded in a later analysis.

The primer mix had 60 Vbeta and 13 Jbeta primers. Clones were read by immunoSEQ multiplex PCR, and TCRdb kept only the in-frame ones, dropping some. Altogether 33,000 or so clones are present, roughly four fifths being singletons, with the ten largest covering around 8.4%. With regard to this clone: Antigen unknown.

The CDR3 totals 13 residues. Germline loops: CDR1 MDHEN, CDR2 SYDVKM. The ends lost 4 bases at V and 4 bases at J; junction bases unmatched: 3. The sample taken for sequencing was PBMCs. The gene calls are TRBV28 and TRBJ2-7; 8 bases line up with TRBD2. The TCR sequence derives from a woman in her twenties or thirties in good health and CMV-seropositive. CDR3 nucleotide sequence: TGTGCCAGCAGTTGGACTAGCTCGTACGAGCAGTACTTC. This gives the protein CASSWTSSYEQYF.